This TCR beta chain was documented in a study of blood T cells in healthy people across ages. Combining a sample-barcoded 5' primer with a J-beta primer mix, a second PCR ran for roughly 7 to 11 cycles. TCRdb used MiXCR to reprocess the 5' RACE reads, holding one entry per CDR3 protein. This sample has 950,000 to 1,200,000 distinct CDR3 sequences, with 35% to 40% found just once. This clonotype was counted only a few times. No fewer than 5 micrograms of total RNA were isolated from every sample. The V end lost 0 bases, the J end lost 10 bases, and 25 bases lay between the germline ends. CDR1 LGHDT and CDR2 YNNKEL come from the germline V gene (reference sequence). CDR3 length: 18 residues.

This chain uses TRBV3-1 with TRBJ2-1; the D is unclear. The clonotype originates from a man between 18 and 35 years old in good health. Sequenced: blood. The CDR3 protein is CASSQERSGWYKGAEQFF. The CDR3 nucleotides are TGTGCCAGCAGCCAAGAGAGATCGGGCTGGTACAAAGGAGCAGAGCAGTTCTTC.